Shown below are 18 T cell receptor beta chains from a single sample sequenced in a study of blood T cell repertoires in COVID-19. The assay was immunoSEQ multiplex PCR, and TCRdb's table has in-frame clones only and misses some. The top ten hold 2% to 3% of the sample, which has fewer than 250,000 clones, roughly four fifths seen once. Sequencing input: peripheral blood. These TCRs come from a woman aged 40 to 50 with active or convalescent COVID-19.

CDR3 DNA sequence: TGTGCCAGCACCTATGCGGCCGGCGTCAATGAGCAGTTCTTC. Protein: CASTYAAGVNEQFF. The J gene is TRBJ2-1, the V gene TRBV5-6; no firm D call. V lost 6 bases to trimming and J lost 6 bases, with 16 bases between them. Germline assignment: CDR1 SGHDT and CDR2 YYEEEE. The CDR3 runs to 14 residues.

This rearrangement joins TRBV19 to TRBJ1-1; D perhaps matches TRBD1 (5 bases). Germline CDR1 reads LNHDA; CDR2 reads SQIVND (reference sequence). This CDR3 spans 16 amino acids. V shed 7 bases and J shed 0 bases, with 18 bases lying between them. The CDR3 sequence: CASIQQGWALNTEAFF. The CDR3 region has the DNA TGTGCCAGTATTCAGCAGGGATGGGCTCTGAACACTGAAGCTTTCTTT.

CDR3 region: CASSLRPTIAGETNEQYF. CDR3 bases: TGCGCCAGCAGCCTACGACCCACTATAGCGGGAGAGACAAACGAGCAGTACTTC. The V and J genes are TRBV4-1 and TRBJ2-7; the match to TRBD2 covers 9 bases. Germline-derived CDR1 and CDR2 are MGHRA and YSYEKL. J lost 5 bases, V lost 4 bases, and 18 bases had no gene match. The CDR3 is made up of 18 amino acids.

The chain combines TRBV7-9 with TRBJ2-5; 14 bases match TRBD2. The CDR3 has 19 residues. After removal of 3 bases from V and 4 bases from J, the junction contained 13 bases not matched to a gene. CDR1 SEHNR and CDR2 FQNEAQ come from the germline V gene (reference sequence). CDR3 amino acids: CASSFRTGTSGSRGETQYF. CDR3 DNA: TGTGCCAGCAGCTTTCGCACCGGGACTAGCGGGAGTAGGGGAGAGACCCAGTACTTC. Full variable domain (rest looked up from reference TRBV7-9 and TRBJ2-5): DTGVSQNPRHKITKRGQNVTFRCDPISEHNRLYWYRQTLGQGPEFLTYFQNEAQLEKSRLLSDRFSAERPKGSFSTLEIQRTEQGDSAMYLCASSFRTGTSGSRGETQYFGPGTRLLVL.

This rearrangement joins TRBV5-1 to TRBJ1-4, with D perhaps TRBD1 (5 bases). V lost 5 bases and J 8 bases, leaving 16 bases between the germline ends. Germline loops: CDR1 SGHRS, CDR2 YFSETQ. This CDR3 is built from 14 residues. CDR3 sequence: CASRNGLQGEKLFF. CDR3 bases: TGCGCCAGCAGAAACGGGCTCCAGGGAGAAAAACTGTTTTTT.

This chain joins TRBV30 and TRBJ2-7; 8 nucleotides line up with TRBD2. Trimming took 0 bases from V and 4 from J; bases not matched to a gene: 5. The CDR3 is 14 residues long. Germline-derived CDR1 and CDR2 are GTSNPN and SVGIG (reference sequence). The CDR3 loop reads CAWSVSGGGYEQYF. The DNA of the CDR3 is TGTGCCTGGAGTGTAAGCGGGGGCGGTTACGAGCAGTACTTC.

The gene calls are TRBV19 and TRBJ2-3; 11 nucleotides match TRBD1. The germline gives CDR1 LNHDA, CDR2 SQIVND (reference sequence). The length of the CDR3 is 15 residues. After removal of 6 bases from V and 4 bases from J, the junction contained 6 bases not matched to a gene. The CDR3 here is CASRTGTGGADTQYF. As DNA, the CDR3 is TGTGCCAGTAGAACTGGGACAGGGGGAGCAGATACGCAGTATTTT.

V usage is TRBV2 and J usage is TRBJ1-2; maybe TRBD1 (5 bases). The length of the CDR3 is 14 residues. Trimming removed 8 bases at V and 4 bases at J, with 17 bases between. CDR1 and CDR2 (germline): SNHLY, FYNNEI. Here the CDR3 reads CASSGGGAGYGYTF. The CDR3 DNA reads TGTGCCAGCTCGGGGGGTGGGGCGGGCTATGGCTACACCTTC. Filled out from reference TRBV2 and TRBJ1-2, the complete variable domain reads EPEVTQTPSHQVTQMGQEVILRCVPISNHLYFYWYRQILGQKVEFLVSFYNNEISEKSEIFDDQFSVERPDGSNFTLKIRSTKLEDSAMYFCASSGGGAGYGYTFGSGTRLTVV.

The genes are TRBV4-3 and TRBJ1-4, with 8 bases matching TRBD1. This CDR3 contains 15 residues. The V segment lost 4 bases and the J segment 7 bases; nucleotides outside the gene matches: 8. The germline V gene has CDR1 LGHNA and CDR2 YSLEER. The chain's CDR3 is CASSRSGGAVEKLFF. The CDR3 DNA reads TGCGCCAGCAGCCGGTCAGGGGGCGCGGTTGAAAAACTGTTTTTT.

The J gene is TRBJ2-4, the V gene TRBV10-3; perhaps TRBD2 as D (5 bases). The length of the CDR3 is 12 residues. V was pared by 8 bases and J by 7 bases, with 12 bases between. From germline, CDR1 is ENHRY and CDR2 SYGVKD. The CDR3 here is CAISGKGNIQYF. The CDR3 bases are TGTGCCATCTCCGGGAAAGGGAACATTCAGTACTTC.

Here the CDR3 DNA reads TGTGCTAGTGGTTTGATGGCGGGGGGGAAGTACGAGCAGTACTTC. Translated: CASGLMAGGKYEQYF. This chain connects TRBV12-5 to TRBJ2-7; 9 positions agree with TRBD2. Germline-derived CDR1 and CDR2 are LGHNT and FRNRAP. Losses at the gene ends were 2 bases for V and 4 bases for J; bases not matched to a gene: 6. CDR3 length: 15 residues.

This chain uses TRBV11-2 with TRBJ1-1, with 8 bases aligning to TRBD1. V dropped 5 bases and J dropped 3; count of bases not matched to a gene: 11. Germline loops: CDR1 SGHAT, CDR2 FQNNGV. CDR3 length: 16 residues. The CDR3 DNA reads TGTGCCAGCAGCGGTGGGACAGGCCGAAAATACACTGAAGCTTTCTTT. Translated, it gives CASSGGTGRKYTEAFF.

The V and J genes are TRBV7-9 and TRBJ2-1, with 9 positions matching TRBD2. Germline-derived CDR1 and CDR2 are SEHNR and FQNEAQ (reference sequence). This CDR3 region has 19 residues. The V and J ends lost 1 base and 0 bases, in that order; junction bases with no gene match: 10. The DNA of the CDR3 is TGTGCCAGCAGCTTAGGTATTAGCGGGGGCTCGAGCTCCTACAATGAGCAGTTCTTC. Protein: CASSLGISGGSSSYNEQFF.

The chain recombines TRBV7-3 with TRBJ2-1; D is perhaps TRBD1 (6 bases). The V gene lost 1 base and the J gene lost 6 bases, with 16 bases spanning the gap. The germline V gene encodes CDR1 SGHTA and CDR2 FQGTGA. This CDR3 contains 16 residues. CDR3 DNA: TGTGCCAGCAGCTTAAATCGCAGGGGCTCTCTCAATGAGCAGTTCTTC. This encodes CASSLNRRGSLNEQFF.

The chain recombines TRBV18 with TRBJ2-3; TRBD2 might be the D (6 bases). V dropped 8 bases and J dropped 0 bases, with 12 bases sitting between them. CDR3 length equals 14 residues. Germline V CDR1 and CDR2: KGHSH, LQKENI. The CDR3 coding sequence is TGTGCCAGCGCGACCGGGACTAGCACAGATACGCAGTATTTT. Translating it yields CASATGTSTDTQYF.

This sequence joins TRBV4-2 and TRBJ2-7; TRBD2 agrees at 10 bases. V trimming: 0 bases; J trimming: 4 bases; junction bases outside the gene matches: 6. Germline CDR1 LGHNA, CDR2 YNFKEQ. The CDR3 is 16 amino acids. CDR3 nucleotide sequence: TGTGCCAGCAGCCAAGAATCAGCGGGGGGGTCTTACGAGCAGTACTTC. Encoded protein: CASSQESAGGSYEQYF.

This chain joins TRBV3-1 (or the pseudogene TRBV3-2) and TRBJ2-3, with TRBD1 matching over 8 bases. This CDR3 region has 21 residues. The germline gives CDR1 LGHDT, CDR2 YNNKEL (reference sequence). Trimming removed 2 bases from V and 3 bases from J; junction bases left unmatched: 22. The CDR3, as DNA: TGTGCCAGCAGCCAATTCGGGAATTGGCAGGGGGCGCATAGGGTGACAGATACGCAGTATTTT. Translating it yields CASSQFGNWQGAHRVTDTQYF.

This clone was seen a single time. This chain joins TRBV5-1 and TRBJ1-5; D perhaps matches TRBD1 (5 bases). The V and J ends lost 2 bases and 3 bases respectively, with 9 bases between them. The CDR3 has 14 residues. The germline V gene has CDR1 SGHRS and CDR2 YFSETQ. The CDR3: CASSLGHFNQPQHF. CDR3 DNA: TGCGCCAGCAGCTTAGGACACTTCAATCAGCCCCAGCATTTT. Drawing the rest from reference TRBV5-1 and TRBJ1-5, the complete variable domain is KAGVTQTPRYLIKTRGQQVTLSCSPISGHRSVSWYQQTPGQGLQFLFEYFSETQRNKGNFPGRFSGRQFSNSRSEMNVSTLELGDSALYLCASSLGHFNQPQHFGDGTRLSIL.